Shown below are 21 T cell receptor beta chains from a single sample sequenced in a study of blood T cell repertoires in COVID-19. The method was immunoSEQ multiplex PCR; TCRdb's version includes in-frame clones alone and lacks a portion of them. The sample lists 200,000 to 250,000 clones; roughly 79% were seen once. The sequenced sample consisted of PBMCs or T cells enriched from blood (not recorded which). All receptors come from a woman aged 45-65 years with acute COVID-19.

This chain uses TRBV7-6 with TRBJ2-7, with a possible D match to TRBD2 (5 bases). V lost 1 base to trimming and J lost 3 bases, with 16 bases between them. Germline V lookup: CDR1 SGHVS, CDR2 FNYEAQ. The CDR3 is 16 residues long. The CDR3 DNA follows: TGTGCCAGCAGCTTAGGTGCGGCAGAGGGCTTCTACGAGCAGTACTTC. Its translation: CASSLGAAEGFYEQYF. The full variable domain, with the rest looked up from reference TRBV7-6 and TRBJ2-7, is GAGVSQSPRYKVTKRGQDVALRCDPISGHVSLYWYRQALGQGPEFLTYFNYEAQQDKSGLPNDRFSAERPEGSISTLTIQRTEQRDSAMYRCASSLGAAEGFYEQYFGPGTRLTVT.

The chain's CDR3 is CASSPTGYEQYF. The CDR3 DNA is TGTGCCAGTAGTCCTACAGGTTACGAGCAGTACTTC. The chain carries TRBV19 and TRBJ2-7; tentative D call: TRBD1 (5 bases). The germline V gene encodes CDR1 LNHDA and CDR2 SQIVND (reference sequence). The V end was cut by 5 bases, the J end by 4 bases, with 9 bases between. The CDR3 has 12 amino acids.

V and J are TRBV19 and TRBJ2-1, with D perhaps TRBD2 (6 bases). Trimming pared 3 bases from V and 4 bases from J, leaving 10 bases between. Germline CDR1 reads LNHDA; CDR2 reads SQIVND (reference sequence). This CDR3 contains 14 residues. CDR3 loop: CASSIAGLYNEQFF. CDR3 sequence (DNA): TGTGCCAGTAGTATCGCGGGGTTATACAATGAGCAGTTCTTC.

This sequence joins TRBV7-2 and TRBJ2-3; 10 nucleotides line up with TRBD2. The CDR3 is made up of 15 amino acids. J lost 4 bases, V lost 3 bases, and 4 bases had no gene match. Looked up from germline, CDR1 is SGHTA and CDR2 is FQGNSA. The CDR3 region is CASSFNSGGPDTQYF. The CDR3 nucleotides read TGTGCCAGCAGCTTTAATAGCGGGGGGCCAGATACGCAGTATTTT.

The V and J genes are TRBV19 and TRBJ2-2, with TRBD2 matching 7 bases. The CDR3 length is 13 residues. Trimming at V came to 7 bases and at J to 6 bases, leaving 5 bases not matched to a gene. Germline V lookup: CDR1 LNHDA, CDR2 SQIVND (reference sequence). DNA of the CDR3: TGTGCCAGTATGGAGCGGGAAGCCGGGGAGCTGTTTTTT. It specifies CASMEREAGELFF.

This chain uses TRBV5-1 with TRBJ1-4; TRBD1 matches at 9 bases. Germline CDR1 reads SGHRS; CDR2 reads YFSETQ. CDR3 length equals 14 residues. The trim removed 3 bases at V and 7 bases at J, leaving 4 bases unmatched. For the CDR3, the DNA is TGCGCCAGCAGCTGGACAGGGGAAAGTGAAAAACTGTTTTTT. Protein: CASSWTGESEKLFF.

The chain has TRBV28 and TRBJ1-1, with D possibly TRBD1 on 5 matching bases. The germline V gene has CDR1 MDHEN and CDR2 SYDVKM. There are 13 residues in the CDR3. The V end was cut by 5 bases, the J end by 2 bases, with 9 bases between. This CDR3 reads CASSGALNTEAFF. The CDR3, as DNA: TGTGCCAGCAGTGGGGCCCTAAACACTGAAGCTTTCTTT.

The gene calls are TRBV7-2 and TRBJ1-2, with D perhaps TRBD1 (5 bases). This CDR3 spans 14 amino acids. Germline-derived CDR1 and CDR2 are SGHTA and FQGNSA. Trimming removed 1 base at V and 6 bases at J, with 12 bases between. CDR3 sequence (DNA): TGTGCCAGCAGCTTAGAGGGGATTTCCCATGGCTACACCTTC. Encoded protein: CASSLEGISHGYTF.

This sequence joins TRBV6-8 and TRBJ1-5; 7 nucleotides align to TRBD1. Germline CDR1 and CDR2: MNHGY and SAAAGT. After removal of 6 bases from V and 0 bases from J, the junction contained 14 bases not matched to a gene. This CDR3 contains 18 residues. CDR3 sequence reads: CASRGSGTALRSNQPQHF. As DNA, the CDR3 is TGTGCCAGCAGGGGATCCGGGACAGCTTTACGTAGCAATCAGCCCCAGCATTTT.

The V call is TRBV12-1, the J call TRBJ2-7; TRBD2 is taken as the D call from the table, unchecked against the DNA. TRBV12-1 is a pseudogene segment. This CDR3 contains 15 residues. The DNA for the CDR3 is TGTGCCAGCAGCTTTGTAGCGGGGGGTGGTCACGAGCAGTACTTC. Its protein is CASSFVAGGGHEQYF.

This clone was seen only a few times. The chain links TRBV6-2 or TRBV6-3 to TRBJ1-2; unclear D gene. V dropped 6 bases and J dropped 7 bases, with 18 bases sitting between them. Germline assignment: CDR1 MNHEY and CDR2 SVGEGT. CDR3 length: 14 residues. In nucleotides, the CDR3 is TGTGCCAGCAGCATAGACATTGTGGTGGTTGGCTACACCTTC. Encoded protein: CASSIDIVVVGYTF.

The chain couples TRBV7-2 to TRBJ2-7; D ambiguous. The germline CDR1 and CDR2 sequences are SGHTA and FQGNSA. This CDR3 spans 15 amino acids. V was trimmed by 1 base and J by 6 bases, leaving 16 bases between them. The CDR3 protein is CASSLGWLGTGEQYF. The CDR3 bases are TGTGCCAGCAGCTTAGGGTGGCTAGGCACGGGCGAGCAGTACTTC.

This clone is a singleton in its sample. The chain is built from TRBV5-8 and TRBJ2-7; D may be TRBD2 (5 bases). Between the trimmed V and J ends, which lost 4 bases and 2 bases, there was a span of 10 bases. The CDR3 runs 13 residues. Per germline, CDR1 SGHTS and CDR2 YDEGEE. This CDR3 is CASSEIGTYEQYF. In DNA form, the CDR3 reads TGTGCCAGCAGCGAGATCGGGACCTACGAGCAGTACTTC.

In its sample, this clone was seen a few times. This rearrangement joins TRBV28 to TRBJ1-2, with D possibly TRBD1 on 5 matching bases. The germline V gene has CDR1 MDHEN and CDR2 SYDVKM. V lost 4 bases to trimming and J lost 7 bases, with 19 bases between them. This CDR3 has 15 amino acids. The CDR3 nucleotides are TGTGCCAGCAGTTCGACCGGGACTCAGAGGGGTGGCTACACCTTC. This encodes CASSSTGTQRGGYTF.

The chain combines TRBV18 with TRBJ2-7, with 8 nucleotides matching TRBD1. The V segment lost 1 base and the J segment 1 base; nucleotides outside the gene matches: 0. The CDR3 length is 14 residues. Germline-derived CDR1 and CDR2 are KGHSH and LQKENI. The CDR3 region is CASSPRTGSYEQYF. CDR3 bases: TGTGCCAGCTCACCACGGACAGGGTCCTACGAGCAGTACTTC. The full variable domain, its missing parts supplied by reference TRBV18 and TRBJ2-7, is NAGVMQNPRHLVRRRGQEARLRCSPMKGHSHVYWYRQLPEEGLKFMVYLQKENIIDESGMPKERFSAEFPKEGPSILRIQQVVRGDSAAYFCASSPRTGSYEQYFGPGTRLTVT.

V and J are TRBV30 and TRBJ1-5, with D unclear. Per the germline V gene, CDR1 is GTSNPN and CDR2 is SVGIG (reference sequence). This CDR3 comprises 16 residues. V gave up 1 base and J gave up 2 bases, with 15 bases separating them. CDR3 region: CAWSEAGSWGNQPQHF. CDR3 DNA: TGTGCCTGGAGTGAGGCAGGTTCCTGGGGCAATCAGCCCCAGCATTTT.

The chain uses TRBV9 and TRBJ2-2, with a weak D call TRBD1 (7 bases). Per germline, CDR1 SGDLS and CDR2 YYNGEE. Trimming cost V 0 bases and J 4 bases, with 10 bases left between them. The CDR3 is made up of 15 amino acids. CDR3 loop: CASSVGQGGTGELFF. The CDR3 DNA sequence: TGTGCCAGCAGCGTAGGGCAGGGGGGCACCGGGGAGCTGTTTTTT. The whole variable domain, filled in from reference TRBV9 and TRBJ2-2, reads DSGVTQTPKHLITATGQRVTLRCSPRSGDLSVYWYQQSLDQGLQFLIQYYNGEERAKGNILERFSAQQFPDLHSELNLSSLELGDSALYFCASSVGQGGTGELFFGEGSRLTVL.

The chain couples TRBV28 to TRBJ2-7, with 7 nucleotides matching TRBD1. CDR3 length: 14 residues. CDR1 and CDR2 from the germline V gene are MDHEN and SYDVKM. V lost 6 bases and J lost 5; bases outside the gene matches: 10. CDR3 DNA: TGTGCCAGCAGCCCGGGGACAGCCAGGGACGAGCAGTACTTC. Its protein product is CASSPGTARDEQYF.

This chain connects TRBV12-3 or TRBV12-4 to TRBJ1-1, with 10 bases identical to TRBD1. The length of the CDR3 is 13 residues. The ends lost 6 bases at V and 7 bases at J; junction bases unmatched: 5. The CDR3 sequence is CASSLTGGYEAFF. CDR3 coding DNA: TGTGCCAGCAGCCTGACAGGGGGCTATGAAGCTTTCTTT.

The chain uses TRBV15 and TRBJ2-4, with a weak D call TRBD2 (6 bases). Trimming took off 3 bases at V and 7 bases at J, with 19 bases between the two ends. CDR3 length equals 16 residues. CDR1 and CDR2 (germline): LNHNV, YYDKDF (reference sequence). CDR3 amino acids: CATSRDGQGRGNIQYF. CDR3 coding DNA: TGTGCCACCAGCAGGGACGGGCAAGGCCGGGGGAACATTCAGTACTTC.

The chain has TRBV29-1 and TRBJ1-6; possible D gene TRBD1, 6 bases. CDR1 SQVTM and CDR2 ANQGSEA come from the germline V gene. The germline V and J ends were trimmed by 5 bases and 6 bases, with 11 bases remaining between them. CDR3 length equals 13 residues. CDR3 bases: TGCAGCGTTCTAACAGGGCCTAATTCACCCCTCCACTTT. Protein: CSVLTGPNSPLHF.